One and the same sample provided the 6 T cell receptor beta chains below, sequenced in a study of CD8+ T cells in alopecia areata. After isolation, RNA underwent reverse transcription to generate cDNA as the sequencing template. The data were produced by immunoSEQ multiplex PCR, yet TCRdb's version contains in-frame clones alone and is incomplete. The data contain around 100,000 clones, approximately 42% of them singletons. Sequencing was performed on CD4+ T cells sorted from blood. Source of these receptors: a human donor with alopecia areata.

CDR3 in amino acids: CASSTTDRGWETQYF. CDR3 DNA sequence: TGTGCCAGCAGCACCACGGACAGGGGGTGGGAGACCCAGTACTTC. The chain recombines TRBV7-9 with TRBJ2-5; 10 positions match TRBD1. The length of the CDR3 is 15 residues. V was pared by 5 bases and J by 5 bases, with 8 bases of the junction left unmatched. The germline gives CDR1 SEHNR, CDR2 FQNEAQ (reference sequence).

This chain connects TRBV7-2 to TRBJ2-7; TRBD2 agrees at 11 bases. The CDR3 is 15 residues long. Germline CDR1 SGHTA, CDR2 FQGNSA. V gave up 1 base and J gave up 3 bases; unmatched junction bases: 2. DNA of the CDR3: TGTGCCAGCAGCTTAGGCCTAGCGGGAGGCTACGAGCAGTACTTC. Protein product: CASSLGLAGGYEQYF.

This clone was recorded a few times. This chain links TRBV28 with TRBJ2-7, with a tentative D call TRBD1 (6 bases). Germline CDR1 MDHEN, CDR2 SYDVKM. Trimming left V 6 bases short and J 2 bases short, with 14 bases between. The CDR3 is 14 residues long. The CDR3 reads CASSLDRNTYEQYF. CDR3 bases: TGTGCCAGCAGCCTCGACAGGAATACCTACGAGCAGTACTTC. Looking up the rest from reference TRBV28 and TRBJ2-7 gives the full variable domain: DVKVTQSSRYLVKRTGEKVFLECVQDMDHENMFWYRQDPGLGLRLIYFSYDVKMKEKGDIPEGYSVSREKKERFSLILESASTNQTSMYLCASSLDRNTYEQYFGPGTRLTVT.

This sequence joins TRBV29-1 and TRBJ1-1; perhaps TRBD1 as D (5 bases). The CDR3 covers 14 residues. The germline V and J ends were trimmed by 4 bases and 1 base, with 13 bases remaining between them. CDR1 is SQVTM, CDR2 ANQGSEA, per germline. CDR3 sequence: CSVVIGATNTEAFF. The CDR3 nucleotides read TGCAGCGTTGTGATAGGGGCCACGAACACTGAAGCTTTCTTT.

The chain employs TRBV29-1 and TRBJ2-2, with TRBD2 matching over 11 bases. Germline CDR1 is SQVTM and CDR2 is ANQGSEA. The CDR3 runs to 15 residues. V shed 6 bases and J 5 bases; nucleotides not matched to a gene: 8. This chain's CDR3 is CSVAGTSGLTGELFF. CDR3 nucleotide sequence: TGCAGCGTCGCAGGGACTAGCGGTTTGACCGGGGAGCTGTTTTTT.

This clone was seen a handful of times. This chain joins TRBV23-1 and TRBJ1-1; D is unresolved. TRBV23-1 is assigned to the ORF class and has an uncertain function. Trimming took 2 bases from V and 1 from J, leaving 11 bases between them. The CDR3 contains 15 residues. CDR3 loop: CASSQAILRNTEAFF. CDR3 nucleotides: TGCGCCAGCAGTCAAGCCATCCTACGGAACACTGAAGCTTTCTTT.